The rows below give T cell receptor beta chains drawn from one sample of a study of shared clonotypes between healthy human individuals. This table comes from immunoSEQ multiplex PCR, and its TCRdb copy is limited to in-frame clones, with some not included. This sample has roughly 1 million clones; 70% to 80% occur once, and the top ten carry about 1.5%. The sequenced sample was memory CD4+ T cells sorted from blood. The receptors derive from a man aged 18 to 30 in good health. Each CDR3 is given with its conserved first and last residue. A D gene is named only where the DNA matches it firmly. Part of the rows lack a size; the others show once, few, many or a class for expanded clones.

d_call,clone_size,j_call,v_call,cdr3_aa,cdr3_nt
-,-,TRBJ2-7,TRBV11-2,CASSWAGISGGEQYF,TGTGCCAGCAGCTGGGCCGGGATCAGCGGCGGGGAGCAGTACTTC
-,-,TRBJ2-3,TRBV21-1,CANNWVAGLDTQYF,TGTGCCAACAACTGGGTAGCGGGATTGGATACGCAGTATTTT
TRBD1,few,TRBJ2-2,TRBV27,CASSRSTGGHTGELFF,TGTGCCAGCAGCAGGTCGACAGGGGGACACACCGGGGAGCTGTTTTTT
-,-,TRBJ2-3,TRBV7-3,CASSYLAGTGAYTQYF,TGTGCCAGCAGCTACCTAGCGGGGACAGGCGCATATACGCAGTATTTT
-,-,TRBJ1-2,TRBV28,CASSFSWGAGYTF,TGTGCCAGCAGTTTTTCTTGGGGAGCTGGCTACACCTTC
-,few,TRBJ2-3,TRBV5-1,CASISEADTQYF,TGCGCCAGCATCTCCGAGGCAGATACGCAGTATTTT
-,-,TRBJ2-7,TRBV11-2,CASSLVQGGVYEQYF,TGTGCCAGCAGCTTAGTCCAGGGGGGGGTTTACGAGCAGTACTTC
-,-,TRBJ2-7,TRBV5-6,CASSLAGGGTYEQYF,TGTGCCAGCAGCTTGGCCGGGGGTGGAACCTACGAGCAGTACTTC
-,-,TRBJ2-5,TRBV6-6,CASSSLGGPSGTQYF,TGTGCCAGCAGCTCCCTCGGAGGTCCAAGTGGGACCCAGTACTTC
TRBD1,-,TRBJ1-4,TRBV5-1,CASSGGQLEKLFF,TGCGCCAGCAGCGGGGGACAGCTCGAAAAACTGTTTTTT
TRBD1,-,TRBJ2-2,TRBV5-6,CASSRTGNTGELFF,TGTGCCAGCAGCCGGACAGGGAACACCGGGGAGCTGTTTTTT
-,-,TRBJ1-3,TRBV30,CAWNVGTSGNTIYF,TGTGCCTGGAACGTAGGGACCTCTGGAAACACCATATATTTT
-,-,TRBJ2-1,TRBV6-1,CASSESPWAYNEQFF,TGTGCCAGCAGTGAGAGCCCATGGGCCTACAATGAGCAGTTCTTC
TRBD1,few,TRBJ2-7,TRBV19,CASSVGQGYEQYF,TGTGCCAGTAGTGTTGGACAGGGCTACGAGCAGTACTTC
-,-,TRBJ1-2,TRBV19,CAVGSSSYGYTF,TGTGCCGTAGGCAGTTCTAGCTATGGCTACACCTTC
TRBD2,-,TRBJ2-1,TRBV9,CASSGTSGSYNEQFF,TGTGCCAGCAGCGGGACTAGCGGGTCCTACAATGAGCAGTTCTTC
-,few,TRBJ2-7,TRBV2,CASSETYEQYF,TGTGCCAGCAGTGAAACCTACGAGCAGTACTTC
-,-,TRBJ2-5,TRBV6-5,CATTQWETQYF,TGTGCCACTACTCAGTGGGAGACCCAGTACTTC
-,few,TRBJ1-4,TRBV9,CASSQGGTLKWTNEKLFF,TGTGCCAGCAGCCAAGGGGGGACACTCAAGTGGACTAATGAAAAACTGTTTTTT
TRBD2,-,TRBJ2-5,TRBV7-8,CASSLGLAGLQYF,TGTGCCAGCAGCTTAGGGCTAGCGGGGCTCCAGTACTTC
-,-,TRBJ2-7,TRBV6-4,CASSDFNRRGDRHLYEQYF,TGTGCCAGCAGTGACTTTAATCGGCGGGGGGACAGACACCTCTACGAGCAGTACTTC
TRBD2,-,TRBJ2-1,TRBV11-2,CASSQPSGRGGYNEQFF,TGTGCCAGCAGCCAGCCTAGCGGGAGGGGAGGTTACAATGAGCAGTTCTTC
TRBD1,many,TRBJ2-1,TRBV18,CASSGQEAEQFF,TGTGCCAGCTCAGGACAGGAGGCGGAACAGTTCTTC